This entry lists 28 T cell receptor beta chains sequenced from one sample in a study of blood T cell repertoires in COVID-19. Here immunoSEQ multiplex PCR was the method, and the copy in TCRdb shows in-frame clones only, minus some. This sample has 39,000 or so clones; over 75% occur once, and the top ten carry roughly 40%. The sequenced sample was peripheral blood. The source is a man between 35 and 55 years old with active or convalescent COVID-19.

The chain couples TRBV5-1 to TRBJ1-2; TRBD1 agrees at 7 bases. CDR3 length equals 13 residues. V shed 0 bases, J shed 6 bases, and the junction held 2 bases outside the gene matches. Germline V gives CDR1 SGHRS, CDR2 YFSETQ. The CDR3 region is CASSLEGADGYTF. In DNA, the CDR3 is TGCGCCAGCAGCTTGGAGGGGGCAGATGGCTACACCTTC.

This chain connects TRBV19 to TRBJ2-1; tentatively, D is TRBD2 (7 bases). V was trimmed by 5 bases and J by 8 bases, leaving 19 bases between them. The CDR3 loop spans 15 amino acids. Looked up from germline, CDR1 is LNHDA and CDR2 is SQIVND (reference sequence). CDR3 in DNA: TGTGCCAGTAGTGGGGGGGCGGGAGTAGGCTATGAGCAGTTCTTC. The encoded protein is CASSGGAGVGYEQFF.

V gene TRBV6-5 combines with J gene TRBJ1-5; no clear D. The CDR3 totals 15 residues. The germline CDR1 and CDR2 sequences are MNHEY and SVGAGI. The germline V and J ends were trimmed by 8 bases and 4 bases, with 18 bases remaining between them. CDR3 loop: CASHSRGERNQPQHF. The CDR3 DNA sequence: TGTGCCAGCCATTCCCGTGGGGAGCGAAATCAGCCCCAGCATTTT.

The CDR3 region is CASSSRGTGNQGAFF. The CDR3, as DNA: TGTGCCAGCAGCTCGAGGGGGACAGGCAACCAGGGAGCTTTCTTT. This chain uses TRBV5-4 with TRBJ1-1; TRBD1 matches 8 bases. V lost 3 bases, J lost 10 bases, and 14 bases stayed unmatched. This CDR3 has 15 residues. Germline V gives CDR1 SGHNT, CDR2 YYREEE (reference sequence). Supplemented by reference TRBV5-4 and TRBJ1-1, the full variable domain reads ETGVTQSPTHLIKTRGQQVTLRCSSQSGHNTVSWYQQALGQGPQFIFQYYREEENGRGNFPPRFSGLQFPNYSSELNVNALELDDSALYLCASSSRGTGNQGAFFGQGTRLTVV.

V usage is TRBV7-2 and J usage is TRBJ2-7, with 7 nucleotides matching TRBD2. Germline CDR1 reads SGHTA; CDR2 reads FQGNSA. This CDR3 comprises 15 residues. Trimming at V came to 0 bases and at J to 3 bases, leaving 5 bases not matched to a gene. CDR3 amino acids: CASSLAVAGVYEQYF. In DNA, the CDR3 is TGTGCCAGCAGCTTAGCGGTTGCGGGAGTCTACGAGCAGTACTTC.

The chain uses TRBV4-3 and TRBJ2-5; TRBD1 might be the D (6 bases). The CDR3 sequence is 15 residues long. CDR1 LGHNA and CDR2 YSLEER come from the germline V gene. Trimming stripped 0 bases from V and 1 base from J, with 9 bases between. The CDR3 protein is CASSQEMDSQETQYF. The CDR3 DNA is TGCGCCAGCAGCCAAGAGATGGACAGCCAAGAGACCCAGTACTTC.

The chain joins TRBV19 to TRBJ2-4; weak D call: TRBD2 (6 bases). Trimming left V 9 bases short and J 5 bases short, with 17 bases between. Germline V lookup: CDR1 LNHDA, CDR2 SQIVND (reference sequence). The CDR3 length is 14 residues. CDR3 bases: TGTGCCAGCAAATCGGCGGGGTTTGAAAACATTCAGTACTTC. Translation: CASKSAGFENIQYF.

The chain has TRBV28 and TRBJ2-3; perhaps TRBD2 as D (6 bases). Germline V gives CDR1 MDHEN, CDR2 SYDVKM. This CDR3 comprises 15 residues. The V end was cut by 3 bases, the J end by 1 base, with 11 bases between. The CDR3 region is CASSFFSGGTDTQYF. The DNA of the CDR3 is TGTGCCAGCAGTTTTTTTTCGGGGGGCACAGATACGCAGTATTTT.

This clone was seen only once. CDR3 region: CATSASGQGRETQYF. For the CDR3, the DNA is TGTGCCACCAGTGCCTCGGGACAGGGGAGAGAGACCCAGTACTTC. This chain links TRBV24-1 with TRBJ2-5; 10 bases align to TRBD1. The CDR3 is made up of 15 amino acids. V lost 5 bases and J lost 4; bases outside the gene matches: 6. Germline V gene lookup returns CDR1 KGHDR and CDR2 SFDVKD.

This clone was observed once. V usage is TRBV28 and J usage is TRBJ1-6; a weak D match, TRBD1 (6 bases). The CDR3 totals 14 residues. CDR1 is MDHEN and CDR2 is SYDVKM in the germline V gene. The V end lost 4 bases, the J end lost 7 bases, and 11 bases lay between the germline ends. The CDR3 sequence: CASSSGQNNSPLHF. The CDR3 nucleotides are TGTGCCAGCAGTTCTGGACAGAACAATTCACCCCTCCACTTT.

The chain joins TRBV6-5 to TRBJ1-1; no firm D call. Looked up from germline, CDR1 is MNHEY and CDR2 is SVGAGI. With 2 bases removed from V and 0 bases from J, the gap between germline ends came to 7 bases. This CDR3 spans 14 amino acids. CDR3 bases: TGTGCCAGCAGTTACGGTACAGTGAACACTGAAGCTTTCTTT. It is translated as CASSYGTVNTEAFF.

CDR3 sequence (DNA): TGTGCCAGCAGCCCCGACTGGACTTATCAGCCCCAGCATTTT. The encoded protein is CASSPDWTYQPQHF. This chain links TRBV11-2 with TRBJ1-5; D uncertain. Germline CDR1 reads SGHAT; CDR2 reads FQNNGV. The V end lost 5 bases, the J end lost 5 bases, and 13 bases lay between the germline ends. The CDR3 is 14 residues long.

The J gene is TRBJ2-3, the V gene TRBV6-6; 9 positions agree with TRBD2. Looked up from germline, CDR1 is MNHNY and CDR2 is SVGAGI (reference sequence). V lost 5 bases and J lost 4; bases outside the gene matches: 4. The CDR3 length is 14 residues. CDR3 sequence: CASSRGGGSDTQYF. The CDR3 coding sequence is TGTGCCAGCAGTCGCGGGGGGGGGTCAGATACGCAGTATTTT.

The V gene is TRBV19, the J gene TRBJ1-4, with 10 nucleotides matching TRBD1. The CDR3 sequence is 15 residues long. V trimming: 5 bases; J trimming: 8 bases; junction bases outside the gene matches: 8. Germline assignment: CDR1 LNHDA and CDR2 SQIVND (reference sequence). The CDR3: CASSGAGTGDEKLFF. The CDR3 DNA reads TGTGCCAGTAGTGGGGCCGGGACAGGGGACGAAAAACTGTTTTTT.

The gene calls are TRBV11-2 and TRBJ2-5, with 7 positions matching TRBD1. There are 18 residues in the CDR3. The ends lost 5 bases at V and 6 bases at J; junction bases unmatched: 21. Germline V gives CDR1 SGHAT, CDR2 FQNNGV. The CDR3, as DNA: TGTGCCAGCAGCCGCATGCCGGGACAGCAATCAATACAACAGACCCAGTACTTC. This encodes CASSRMPGQQSIQQTQYF.

The CDR3 DNA reads as TGTGCCAGCTCCCGGGACAGCACTGAAGCTTTCTTT. It yields the protein CASSRDSTEAFF. The genes are TRBV18 and TRBJ1-1; TRBD1 agrees at 7 bases. V gave up 6 bases and J gave up 4 bases; unmatched junction bases: 2. Germline V gene sequence: CDR1 KGHSH, CDR2 LQKENI. This CDR3 is built from 12 residues.

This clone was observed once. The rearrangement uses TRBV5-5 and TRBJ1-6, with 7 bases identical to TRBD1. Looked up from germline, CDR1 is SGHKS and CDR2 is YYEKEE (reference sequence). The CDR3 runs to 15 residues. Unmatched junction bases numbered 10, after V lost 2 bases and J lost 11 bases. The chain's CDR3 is CASSFLAAGGTPLHF. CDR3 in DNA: TGTGCCAGCAGCTTTCTCGCGGCAGGGGGGACACCCCTCCACTTT.

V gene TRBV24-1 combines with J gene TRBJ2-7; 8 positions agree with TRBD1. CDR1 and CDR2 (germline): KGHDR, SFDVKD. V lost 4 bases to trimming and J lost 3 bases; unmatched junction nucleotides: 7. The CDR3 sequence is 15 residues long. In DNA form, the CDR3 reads TGTGCCACCAGTGACAAGGGGACAGGACTCTACGAGCAGTACTTC. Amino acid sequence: CATSDKGTGLYEQYF.

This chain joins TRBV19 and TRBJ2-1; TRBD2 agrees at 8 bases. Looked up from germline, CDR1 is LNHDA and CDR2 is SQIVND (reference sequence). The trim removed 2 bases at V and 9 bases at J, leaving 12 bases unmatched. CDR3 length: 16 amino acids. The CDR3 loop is CASSIKKAGAVREQFF. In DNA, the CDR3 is TGTGCCAGTAGTATAAAAAAAGCGGGAGCGGTACGTGAGCAGTTCTTC.

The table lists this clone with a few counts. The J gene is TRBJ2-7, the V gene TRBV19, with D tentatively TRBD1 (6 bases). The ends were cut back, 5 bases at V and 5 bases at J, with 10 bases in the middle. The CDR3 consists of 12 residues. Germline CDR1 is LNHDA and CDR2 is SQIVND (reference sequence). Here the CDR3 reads CASSFRDNEQYF. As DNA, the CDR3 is TGTGCCAGTAGTTTCCGGGACAACGAGCAGTACTTC.

CDR3 nucleotide sequence: TGTGCCAGCAGTGAATTGGGAGGGTGGGAGCAGTACTTC. Translated, it gives CASSELGGWEQYF. This chain joins TRBV6-1 and TRBJ2-7, with 7 bases lining up with TRBD2. Germline values: CDR1 MNHNS, CDR2 SASEGT. The CDR3 totals 13 residues. The V segment lost 2 bases and the J segment 7 bases; nucleotides outside the gene matches: 5.

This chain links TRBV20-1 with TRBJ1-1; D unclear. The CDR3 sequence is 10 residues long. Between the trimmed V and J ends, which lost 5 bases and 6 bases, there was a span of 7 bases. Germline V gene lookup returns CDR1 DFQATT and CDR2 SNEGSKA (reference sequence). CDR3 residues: CSAELAEAFF. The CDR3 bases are TGCAGTGCTGAACTCGCTGAAGCTTTCTTT.

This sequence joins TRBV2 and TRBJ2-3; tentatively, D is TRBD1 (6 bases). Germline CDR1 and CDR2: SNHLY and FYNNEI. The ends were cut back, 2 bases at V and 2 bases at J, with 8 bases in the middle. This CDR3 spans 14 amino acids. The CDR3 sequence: CASSEWDNTDTQYF. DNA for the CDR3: TGTGCCAGCAGTGAATGGGACAACACAGATACGCAGTATTTT.

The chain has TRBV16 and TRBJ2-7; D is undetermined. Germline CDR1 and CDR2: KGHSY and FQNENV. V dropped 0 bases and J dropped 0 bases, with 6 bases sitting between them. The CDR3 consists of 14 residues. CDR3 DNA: TGTGCCAGCAGCCAATCGTCCTACTCCTACGAGCAGTACTTC. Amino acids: CASSQSSYSYEQYF.

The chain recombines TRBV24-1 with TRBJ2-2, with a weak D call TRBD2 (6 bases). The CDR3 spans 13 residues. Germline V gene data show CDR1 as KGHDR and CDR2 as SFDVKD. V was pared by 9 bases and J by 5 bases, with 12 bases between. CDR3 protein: CATGFGTTGELFF. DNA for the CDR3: TGTGCCACCGGGTTTGGGACTACCGGGGAGCTGTTTTTT.

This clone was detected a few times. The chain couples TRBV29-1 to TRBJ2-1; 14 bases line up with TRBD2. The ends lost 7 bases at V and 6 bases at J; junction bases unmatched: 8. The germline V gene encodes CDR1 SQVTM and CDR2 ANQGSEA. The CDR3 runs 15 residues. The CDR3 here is CSASGLAGVGNEQFF. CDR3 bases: TGCAGCGCCTCGGGACTAGCGGGAGTTGGCAATGAGCAGTTCTTC.

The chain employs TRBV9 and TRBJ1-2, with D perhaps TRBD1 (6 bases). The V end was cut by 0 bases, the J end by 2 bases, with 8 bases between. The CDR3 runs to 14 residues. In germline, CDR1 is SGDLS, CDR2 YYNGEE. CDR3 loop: CASSVDQGNYGYTF. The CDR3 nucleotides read TGTGCCAGCAGCGTAGATCAGGGGAACTATGGCTACACCTTC.

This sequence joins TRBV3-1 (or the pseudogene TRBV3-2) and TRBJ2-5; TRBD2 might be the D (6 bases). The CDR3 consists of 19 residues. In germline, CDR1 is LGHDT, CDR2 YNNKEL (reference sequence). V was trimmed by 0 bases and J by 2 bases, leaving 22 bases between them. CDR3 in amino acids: CASSQEFLGSGLNQETQYF. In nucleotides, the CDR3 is TGTGCCAGCAGCCAAGAATTCTTAGGGTCAGGACTAAATCAAGAGACCCAGTACTTC.